The 2 T cell receptor beta chains presented below share a single source sample, sequenced in a study of beta chain features in type 1 diabetes. Study conclusions and caveats: Patients with Type 1 diabetes showed moderately but significantly shorter TCRB CDR3s in all four CD4+ subsets.

Antigens of these TCRs are unknown. All of the isolated RNA was reverse transcribed, so expressed TCRB transcripts were sequenced. This table comes from immunoSEQ multiplex PCR, and its TCRdb copy is limited to in-frame clones, with some not included. The sample holds around 150,000 clones, over 55% seen once. Specimen: naive CD4+ T cells from blood. All receptors come from a man in his thirties or forties with type 1 diabetes.

This clone was detected a few times. The genes are TRBV29-1 and TRBJ2-1, with 8 bases fitting TRBD1. The CDR3 totals 14 residues. Germline assignment: CDR1 SQVTM and CDR2 ANQGSEA. Germline trimming cut 7 bases from V and 0 bases from J; bases unmatched to any gene: 5. The CDR3 reads CSASDRGSYNEQFF. The CDR3 nucleotides are TGCAGCGCCTCCGACAGGGGCTCCTACAATGAGCAGTTCTTC.

This clone was counted between two and nine times. V is TRBV30 and J is TRBJ1-1, with D hard to call. The CDR3 sequence is 13 residues long. Germline CDR1 reads GTSNPN; CDR2 reads SVGIG (reference sequence). The germline V and J ends were trimmed by 7 bases and 1 base, with 13 bases remaining between them. The CDR3 loop is CALAIQTNTEAFF. The CDR3 DNA reads as TGTGCCTTAGCCATACAGACGAACACTGAAGCTTTCTTT.